Given below is one T cell receptor beta chain in context. Its target is not known. This entry is derived from a study of OX40 agonist ivuxolimab in advanced cancers. Study overall: Across the patients, intravenous ivuxolimab was delivered every 2 weeks at 0.01 to 10 mg/kg. There were three patients with partial responses, one having hepatocellular carcinoma and two cutaneous melanoma. General study points: CD8+ T cells (on average) carried more expanded clones than CD4+ T cells.

The V gene's germline CDR1 is LNHDA and CDR2 SQIVND (reference sequence). The CDR3 length is 17 residues. V was clipped by 5 bases and J by 0 bases, with 14 bases between them. Using immunoSEQ multiplex PCR, the repertoire was profiled, and TCRdb retains in-frame clones only, with some absent. The table has about 78,000 clones, around 91% seen once. Sampled blood was obtained at baseline, cycle 4 day 1, and cycle 7 day 1. Sample: CD4+ or CD8+ T cells sorted from blood, taken in a trial of the OX40 agonist ivuxolimab. The gene calls are TRBV19 and TRBJ1-6; D gene uncertain. This sequence originates from an adult with an advanced solid tumor such as melanoma, head and neck, liver or kidney cancer. The CDR3 nucleotides are TGTGCCAGTAGTGTACGGACGGGGAGCTCCTATAATTCACCCCTCCACTTT. It codes for CASSVRTGSSYNSPLHF. The full variable domain, its missing parts supplied by reference TRBV19 and TRBJ1-6, is DGGITQSPKYLFRKEGQNVTLSCEQNLNHDAMYWYRQDPGQGLRLIYYSQIVNDFQKGDIAEGYSVSREKKESFPLTVTSAQKNPTAFYLCASSVRTGSSYNSPLHFGNGTRLTVT.